The next 2 T cell receptor beta chains were all read from a single sample in a study of graft-versus-host responses after intestinal transplantation. Graft material was processed, releasing intraepithelial and lamina propria lymphocytes. The table came from immunoSEQ multiplex PCR; TCRdb's copy has only in-frame clones and leaves some out. The sample has around 4,000 clones, 65% to 80% seen once. This specimen consisted of ileum tissue, obtained around 340 days after intestinal transplantation. The receptors come from a human patient who received an intestinal transplant, so some T cells may come from the graft donor.

The V call is TRBV10-1, the J call TRBJ2-3, with D perhaps matching TRBD2 (5 bases). CDR1 is WNHNN, CDR2 SYGVQD, per germline (reference sequence). The CDR3 runs 15 residues. V gave up 3 bases and J gave up 4 bases, with 14 bases separating them. The CDR3 region is CASSESTGVPDTQYF. CDR3 in DNA: TGCGCCAGCAGTGAAAGCACCGGGGTCCCAGATACGCAGTATTTT.

CDR3 sequence: CASSPGRNTGELFF. In DNA form, the CDR3 reads TGCGCCAGCAGCCCGGGAAGGAACACCGGGGAGCTGTTTTTT. This chain uses TRBV5-1 with TRBJ2-2; possibly TRBD2 for D (5 bases). The germline gives CDR1 SGHRS, CDR2 YFSETQ. Trimming pared 4 bases from V and 1 base from J, leaving 8 bases between. The CDR3 is made up of 14 amino acids.